A single sample gave rise to the 21 T cell receptor beta chains below, sequenced in a study of T cells in localized non-small cell lung cancer. Generated by immunoSEQ multiplex PCR, the TCRdb table keeps only in-frame clones and is missing some. This sample has tens of thousands of clones, with approximately 80% found just once. Sample: peripheral blood, taken before any cancer treatment. The receptors shown here come from a female donor over 55 with stage II squamous cell lung carcinoma.

The chain uses TRBV19 and TRBJ1-5; D gene ambiguous. Germline V gene data show CDR1 as LNHDA and CDR2 as SQIVND (reference sequence). The V end lost 3 bases, the J end lost 7 bases, and 13 bases lay between the germline ends. This CDR3 region has 14 residues. The CDR3 loop is CASSIMAQGQPQHF. The CDR3, as DNA: TGTGCCAGTAGTATCATGGCGCAAGGGCAGCCCCAGCATTTT.

This chain connects TRBV9 to TRBJ2-1; D gene uncertain. The CDR3 is made up of 16 amino acids. CDR1 SGDLS and CDR2 YYNGEE come from the germline V gene. V shed 0 bases and J shed 0 bases, with 10 bases lying between them. The CDR3 coding sequence is TGTGCCAGCAGCGTAGAGCTGCTTGGCTCCTACAATGAGCAGTTCTTC. This encodes CASSVELLGSYNEQFF.

V usage is TRBV4-2 and J usage is TRBJ1-2, with D possibly matching TRBD1 (6 bases). Trimming stripped 0 bases from V and 4 bases from J, with 15 bases between. This CDR3 has 16 amino acids. Per the germline V gene, CDR1 is LGHNA and CDR2 is YNFKEQ. The CDR3 is CASSQEETGWGYGYTF. The CDR3 nucleotides are TGTGCCAGCAGCCAAGAGGAGACAGGCTGGGGCTATGGCTACACCTTC.

The J gene is TRBJ2-1, the V gene TRBV13, with D unresolved. The CDR3 extends over 11 amino acids. V shed 5 bases and J shed 7 bases, with 6 bases lying between them. CDR1 and CDR2 from the germline V gene are PRHDT and FYEKMQ (reference sequence). The CDR3 protein is CASSLYNEQFF. The CDR3 DNA sequence: TGTGCCAGCAGCCTCTATAATGAGCAGTTCTTC.

The chain has TRBV11-2 and TRBJ1-2, with TRBD1 matching 9 bases. CDR1 and CDR2 (germline): SGHAT, FQNNGV. The V segment lost 3 bases and the J segment 7 bases; nucleotides outside the gene matches: 9. CDR3 length: 15 amino acids. The CDR3 nucleotides are TGTGCCAGCAGCTTGGGGGGACAGGGTTTACGTGGCTACACCTTC. Amino acid sequence: CASSLGGQGLRGYTF.

V usage is TRBV29-1 and J usage is TRBJ1-1; D may be TRBD1 (6 bases). V lost 3 bases, J lost 5 bases, and 10 bases lay in between. The V gene's germline CDR1 is SQVTM and CDR2 ANQGSEA. This CDR3 has 12 residues. The CDR3 DNA is TGCAGCGTTGACGGTCAGGGGACTGAAGCTTTCTTT. Translation: CSVDGQGTEAFF. The full variable domain, with the rest looked up from reference TRBV29-1 and TRBJ1-1, is SAVISQKPSRDICQRGTSLTIQCQVDSQVTMMFWYRQQPGQSLTLIATANQGSEATYESGFVIDKFPISRPNLTFSTLTVSNMSPEDSSIYLCSVDGQGTEAFFGQGTRLTVV.

This sequence joins TRBV6-1 and TRBJ2-3; D possibly matches TRBD1 or TRBD2 (5 bases each). The CDR3 runs to 16 residues. Germline CDR1 and CDR2: MNHNS and SASEGT. V was pared by 4 bases and J by 5 bases, with 19 bases between. In DNA form, the CDR3 reads TGTGCCAGCAGTGGAAAGGGGACGGCCTTTGGAGATACGCAGTATTTT. Translated: CASSGKGTAFGDTQYF.

The chain links TRBV7-2 to TRBJ1-3, with D tentatively TRBD1 (6 bases). CDR3 length: 15 residues. Per germline, CDR1 SGHTA and CDR2 FQGNSA. Trimming removed 5 bases from V and 0 bases from J, with 11 bases in between. Here the CDR3 DNA reads TGTGCCAGCAGCCCCCGACAGGTCTCTGGAAACACCATATATTTT. Protein sequence: CASSPRQVSGNTIYF.

This chain connects TRBV6-1 to TRBJ1-6; no clear D. The V and J ends lost 0 bases and 7 bases respectively, with 7 bases between them. The CDR3 runs to 14 residues. CDR1 is MNHNS and CDR2 is SASEGT in the germline V gene. CDR3 region: CASSEAGRNSPLHF. The CDR3 coding sequence is TGTGCCAGCAGTGAAGCCGGGCGAAATTCACCCCTCCACTTT.

This clone was detected only a few times. The chain joins TRBV19 to TRBJ1-3, with D maybe TRBD1 (5 bases). CDR1 is LNHDA, CDR2 SQIVND, per germline (reference sequence). The CDR3 consists of 15 residues. V was pared by 5 bases and J by 5 bases, with 16 bases between. CDR3 bases: TGTGCCAGTAGTGTCGGGGGTGAAAGAAGAAACACCATATATTTT. It is translated as CASSVGGERRNTIYF. Drawing the rest from reference TRBV19 and TRBJ1-3, the complete variable domain is DGGITQSPKYLFRKEGQNVTLSCEQNLNHDAMYWYRQDPGQGLRLIYYSQIVNDFQKGDIAEGYSVSREKKESFPLTVTSAQKNPTAFYLCASSVGGERRNTIYFGEGSWLTVV.

The V gene is TRBV19, the J gene TRBJ1-5; D possibly corresponds to TRBD1 (6 bases). Trimming pared 5 bases from V and 3 bases from J, leaving 14 bases between. Germline values: CDR1 LNHDA, CDR2 SQIVND (reference sequence). There are 15 residues in the CDR3. The CDR3 DNA reads as TGTGCCAGTAGTCCCGGGGGGCTCTACAATCAGCCCCAGCATTTT. Its protein product is CASSPGGLYNQPQHF.

The chain's CDR3 is CASRLGETQYF. The CDR3 nucleotides read TGTGCCAGTAGATTGGGAGAGACCCAGTACTTC. The V and J genes are TRBV19 and TRBJ2-5; D remains ambiguous. The CDR3 contains 11 residues. CDR1 is LNHDA, CDR2 SQIVND, per germline (reference sequence). Between the trimmed V and J ends, which lost 6 bases and 4 bases, there was a span of 6 bases.

The chain is built from TRBV29-1 and TRBJ2-1, with TRBD2 as a possible D gene (6 bases). This CDR3 spans 14 amino acids. V lost 7 bases and J 6 bases, leaving 19 bases between the germline ends. Germline assignment: CDR1 SQVTM and CDR2 ANQGSEA. Here the CDR3 reads CSAVTGVKANEQFF. DNA for the CDR3: TGCAGCGCCGTCACGGGGGTCAAAGCCAATGAGCAGTTCTTC.

The V call is TRBV15, the J call TRBJ1-4; D uncertain. V lost 1 base and J lost 4, with 4 bases in between. This CDR3 has 13 residues. Germline CDR1 and CDR2: LNHNV and YYDKDF (reference sequence). CDR3 in amino acids: CATSRVFNEKLFF. The CDR3 coding sequence is TGTGCCACCAGCAGAGTATTTAATGAAAAACTGTTTTTT. Complete variable domain (other parts from reference TRBV15 and TRBJ1-4): DAMVIQNPRYQVTQFGKPVTLSCSQTLNHNVMYWYQQKSSQAPKLLFHYYDKDFNNEADTPDNFQSRRPNTSFCFLDIRSPGLGDTAMYLCATSRVFNEKLFFGSGTQLSVL.

The V call is TRBV19, the J call TRBJ1-1; D is unresolved. The length of the CDR3 is 15 residues. With 3 bases removed from V and 0 bases from J, the gap between germline ends came to 11 bases. Germline V lookup: CDR1 LNHDA, CDR2 SQIVND (reference sequence). CDR3 amino acids: CASSIPKGMNTEAFF. The CDR3 DNA reads TGTGCCAGTAGTATTCCGAAAGGCATGAACACTGAAGCTTTCTTT.

J is TRBJ2-1 and V is TRBV7-8; 10 bases map to TRBD2. The CDR3 runs to 15 residues. J lost 5 bases, V lost 1 base, and 2 bases had no gene match. Germline lookup yields CDR1 SGHVS and CDR2 FQNEAQ. CDR3 in DNA: TGTGCCAGCAGCTTAGAGCGGGGGGGACACAATGAGCAGTTCTTC. Protein: CASSLERGGHNEQFF.

This chain joins TRBV12-5 and TRBJ1-1; D unclear. Germline V gives CDR1 LGHNT, CDR2 FRNRAP. The length of the CDR3 is 13 residues. V was pared by 2 bases and J by 2 bases, with 6 bases between. The CDR3 DNA follows: TGTGCTAGTGGTTTGTCTTTCAACACTGAAGCTTTCTTT. Protein: CASGLSFNTEAFF.

This rearrangement joins TRBV10-3 to TRBJ1-1, with 8 positions matching TRBD1. This CDR3 contains 15 residues. V was pared by 4 bases and J by 0 bases, with 4 bases of the junction left unmatched. CDR1 and CDR2 (germline): ENHRY, SYGVKD. This chain's CDR3 is CAISAGGKLNTEAFF. The CDR3 DNA reads TGTGCCATCAGTGCAGGGGGCAAACTGAACACTGAAGCTTTCTTT.

J is TRBJ1-6 and V is TRBV7-9; a possible D gene is TRBD1 (5 bases). Germline V gives CDR1 SEHNR, CDR2 FQNEAQ (reference sequence). The CDR3 has 15 amino acids. The CDR3 is CAAESLGRSNSPLHF. In DNA, the CDR3 is TGTGCAGCAGAAAGCTTGGGACGCAGTAATTCACCCCTCCACTTT.

The chain is built from TRBV5-5 and TRBJ2-1; 10 nucleotides match TRBD1. From germline, CDR1 is SGHKS and CDR2 YYEKEE (reference sequence). This CDR3 comprises 16 residues. V dropped 6 bases and J dropped 2; count of bases not matched to a gene: 8. CDR3 residues: CASTPLGQGPYNEQFF. The CDR3 DNA reads TGTGCCAGCACCCCCCTGGGACAGGGGCCCTACAATGAGCAGTTCTTC.

The CDR3 reads CASSFPGTSGATDTQYF. The CDR3 DNA reads TGTGCCAGCAGCTTTCCTGGGACTAGCGGGGCCACAGATACGCAGTATTTT. The chain combines TRBV7-2 with TRBJ2-3, with 13 nucleotides matching TRBD2. Trimming took 3 bases from V and 2 from J; bases not matched to a gene: 5. CDR1 is SGHTA, CDR2 FQGNSA, per germline. CDR3 length: 17 residues.